This entry concerns a single T cell receptor beta chain. Its antigen is unidentified. Together with a sample-barcoded 5' primer, a J-beta primer mix was included in a second PCR lasting about 7 to 12 cycles. Per-sample output comprised a minimum of 3 million paired-end reads containing CDR3. TCRdb used MiXCR to reprocess the 5' RACE reads, holding one entry per CDR3 protein. The sample carries over 1,300,000 distinct CDR3 sequences, roughly 59% recorded once. CDR1 and CDR2 from the germline V gene are MDHEN and SYDVKM. J lost 0 bases, V lost 7 bases, and 16 bases had no gene match. The CDR3 contains 18 residues. The data were obtained in a study of blood T cells in healthy people across ages. Study results and limitations: More naive CD4+ cells and higher diversity marked long-lived donors relative to aged donors. Among T cells, TCR beta diversity per million cells dropped roughly linearly as age rose.

The chain links TRBV28 to TRBJ2-7; 9 nucleotides agree with TRBD2. Sample: blood. This TCR was recovered from a man aged 18 to 30 in good health. CDR3 sequence reads: CASTPAGSSGSLSYEQYF. The DNA for the CDR3 is TGTGCCAGCACCCCCGCAGGAAGTAGCGGGAGTCTCTCCTACGAGCAGTACTTC. Full variable domain (outside the CDR3, taken from reference TRBV28 and TRBJ2-7): DVKVTQSSRYLVKRTGEKVFLECVQDMDHENMFWYRQDPGLGLRLIYFSYDVKMKEKGDIPEGYSVSREKKERFSLILESASTNQTSMYLCASTPAGSSGSLSYEQYFGPGTRLTVT.